The T cell receptor beta chain described here comes from a study of Graves' ophthalmopathy and Graves' hyperthyroidism. This clonotype was observed once. The target antigen is unknown. CDR1 and CDR2 (germline): MDHEN, SYDVKM. CDR3 length: 17 amino acids. Trimming cost V 7 bases and J 3 bases, with 22 bases left between them. Pregnancy or lactation, uncontrolled infections and other autoimmune diseases were grounds for excluding patients. Diagnostic conclusions were grounded in clinical symptoms, serum thyroxine, TRAb, thyroid ultrasound and orbital computed tomography. Study-wide findings and caveats: With around 88% sensitivity and around 80% specificity, a 13-signature model separated ophthalmopathy from stable hyperthyroidism.

The study amplified TCR beta CDR3 regions using RNA transcripts. A first-round RT-PCR used HTBI primers, followed by a second-round multiplex PCR. Using its own MiXCR run on the multiplex PCR reads, TCRdb lists one record per CDR3 protein. The table has 57,000 or so distinct CDR3 sequences, roughly 46% seen once. Sequenced: peripheral blood. The chain recombines TRBV28 with TRBJ2-1; D could derive from TRBD1 or TRBD2 (5 bases each). The clonotype comes from an adult woman with Graves' ophthalmopathy. The CDR3 DNA reads TGTGCCAGCATGTGGGGACCCACACAAGCCTACTACAATGAGCAGTTCTTC. As protein: CASMWGPTQAYYNEQFF.